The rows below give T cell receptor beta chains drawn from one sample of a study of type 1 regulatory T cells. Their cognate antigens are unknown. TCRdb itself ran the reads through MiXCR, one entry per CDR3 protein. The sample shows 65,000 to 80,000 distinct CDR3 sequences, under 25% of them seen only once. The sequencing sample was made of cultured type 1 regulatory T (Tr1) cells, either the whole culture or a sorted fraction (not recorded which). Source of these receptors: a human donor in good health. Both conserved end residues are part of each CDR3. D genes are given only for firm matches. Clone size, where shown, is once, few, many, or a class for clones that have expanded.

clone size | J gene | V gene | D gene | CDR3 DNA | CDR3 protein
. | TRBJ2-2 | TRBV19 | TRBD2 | TGTGCCAGTAGTAGGAGACTAGCGGGTAAAACCGGGGAGCTGTTTTTT | CASSRRLAGKTGELFF
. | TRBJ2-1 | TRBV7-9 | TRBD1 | TGTGCCAGCAGCTTAGGGCAGGGGGTTCAAGATGAGCAGTTCTTC | CASSLGQGVQDEQFF
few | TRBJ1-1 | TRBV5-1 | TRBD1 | TGCGCCAGCGGACCTCCGGGACAGGGGGCGCGTACTGAAGCTTTCTTT | CASGPPGQGARTEAFF
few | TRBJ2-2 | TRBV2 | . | TGTGCCAGCAGTGAAGTACGGAGGAACACCGGGGAGCTGTTTTTT | CASSEVRRNTGELFF
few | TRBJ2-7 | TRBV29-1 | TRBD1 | TGCAGCGTTACCGGGACAGGCCCTCGAGAGCAGTACTTC | CSVTGTGPREQYF
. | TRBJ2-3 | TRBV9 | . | TGTGCCAGCAGCCTACGGGACCAACAAGATACGCAGTATTTT | CASSLRDQQDTQYF
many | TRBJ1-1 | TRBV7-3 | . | TGTGCCAGCAGTTCAGGAACCGGGACACAAGCTTTCTTT | CASSSGTGTQAFF
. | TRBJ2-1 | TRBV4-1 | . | TGCGCCAGCAGCCAGGCTGGTGAGCAGTTCTTC | CASSQAGEQFF
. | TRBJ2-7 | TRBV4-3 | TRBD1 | TGCGCCAGCAGCCAGGATGACAGGGGAGTCTACGAGCAGTACTTC | CASSQDDRGVYEQYF
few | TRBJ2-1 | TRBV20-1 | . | TGCAGTGCTAGAGACCCCGGGACGAGCCCCTACAATGAGCAGTTCTTC | CSARDPGTSPYNEQFF
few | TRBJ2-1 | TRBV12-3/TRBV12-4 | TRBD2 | TGTGCCAGCGCGGGGACTAGCGTCTCCAATGAGCAGTTCTTC | CASAGTSVSNEQFF
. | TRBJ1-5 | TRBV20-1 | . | TGCAGTGCTAGAGAGACAGGCAATCAGCCTCAGCATTTT | CSARETGNQPQHF
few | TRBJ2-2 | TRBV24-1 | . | TGTGCCACCAATTCGGGACAGAACACCGGGGAGCTGTTTTTT | CATNSGQNTGELFF
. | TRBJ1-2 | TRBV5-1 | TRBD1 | TGCGCCAGCAGCTCTTTTAGACAGGGTGCTGGCTACACCTTC | CASSSFRQGAGYTF
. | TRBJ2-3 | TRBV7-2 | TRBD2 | TGTGCCAGCAGCTCCCTTGGGCTAGCGGGGGATACGCAGTATTTT | CASSSLGLAGDTQYF
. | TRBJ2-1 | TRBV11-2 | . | TGTGCCAGCAGCCAAGCCCAAGGTTCTTACAATGAGCAGTTCTTC | CASSQAQGSYNEQFF
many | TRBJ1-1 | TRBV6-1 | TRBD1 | TGTGCCAGCAGCGACAGGGGGCGGGGGACAACTGAAGCTTTCTTT | CASSDRGRGTTEAFF
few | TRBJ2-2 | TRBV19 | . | TGTGCCAGTAGTACCACCCAAGGGACCACCGGGGAGCTGTTTTTT | CASSTTQGTTGELFF
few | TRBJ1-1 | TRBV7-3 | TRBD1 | TGTGCCAGCAGCTTCTCGGGACAGTCGCCTGAAGCTTTCTTT | CASSFSGQSPEAFF
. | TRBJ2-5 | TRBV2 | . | TGTGCCAGCAGTGTTAGGCAGGGGGGAGAGACCCAGTACTTC | CASSVRQGGETQYF
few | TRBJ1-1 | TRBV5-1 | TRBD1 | TGCGCCAGCAGCTTGGGATTTCAGGGGGCTGAAGCTTTCTTT | CASSLGFQGAEAFF
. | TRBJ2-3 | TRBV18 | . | TGTGCCAGCTCTCCCTCCCGGACCGCGGATACGCAGTATTTT | CASSPSRTADTQYF
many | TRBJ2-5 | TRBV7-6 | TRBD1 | TGTGCCAGCAGCTGGGACAGGGCGGAGACCCAGTACTTC | CASSWDRAETQYF